These T cell receptor beta chains were read from a single sample in a study of STAT5B mutations in CD4+ large granular lymphocyte leukemia. Using immunoSEQ multiplex PCR, the repertoire was profiled, and TCRdb retains in-frame clones only, with some absent. The repertoire has approximately 24,000 clones, 55% to 75% of them found once; the top ten carry 0.65%. The specimen was CD4+ T cells from blood buffy coats. The source is a human donor in good health. CDR3s include the opening cysteine and the closing phenylalanine or tryptophan. The D gene is left open where the match is weak.

V: TRBV6-5
J: TRBJ1-1
D: NA
CDR3: CASRGTGLGIPEAFF

V: TRBV28
J: TRBJ1-2
D: NA
CDR3: CASSPKTHASNYGYTF

V: TRBV27
J: TRBJ1-2
D: NA
CDR3: CASSSDSTGSYGYTF

V: TRBV6-1
J: TRBJ1-1
D: NA
CDR3: CASLGQMNTEAFF

V: TRBV6-1
J: TRBJ1-1
D: TRBD1
CDR3: CASSPTGVNTEAFF

V: TRBV6-1
J: TRBJ2-7
D: TRBD2
CDR3: CASRIIAGATYEQYF

V: TRBV7-8
J: TRBJ2-3
D: TRBD1
CDR3: CASSSTGERFADTQYF

V: TRBV6-5
J: TRBJ1-3
D: TRBD1
CDR3: CASSRWDSSGNTIYF

V: TRBV29-1
J: TRBJ2-7
D: NA
CDR3: CSVEGAQQYF

V: TRBV4-3
J: TRBJ2-2
D: NA
CDR3: CASKSQASNTGELFF

V: TRBV12-5
J: TRBJ1-2
D: NA
CDR3: CASGLVIKGEPLNYGYTF

V: TRBV7-9
J: TRBJ2-3
D: TRBD2
CDR3: CASSRYRSGDTDTQYF

V: TRBV19
J: TRBJ2-2
D: NA
CDR3: CASRRTLNTGELFF

V: TRBV4-2
J: TRBJ1-1
D: NA
CDR3: CASSQDRNTEAFF

V: TRBV6-5
J: TRBJ1-1
D: NA
CDR3: CASSYSGAANTEAFF

V: TRBV5-6
J: TRBJ2-1
D: TRBD1
CDR3: CASSVTGSGNEQFF

V: TRBV9
J: TRBJ2-2
D: NA
CDR3: CASSPSGSRGRIPGELFF

V: TRBV28
J: TRBJ2-3
D: NA
CDR3: CASSPRLVISADTQYF

V: TRBV5-1
J: TRBJ2-2
D: TRBD1
CDR3: CASSRTATGSNTGELFF

V: TRBV11-1
J: TRBJ2-7
D: NA
CDR3: CASSLGQVFYEQYF

V: TRBV27
J: TRBJ1-2
D: NA
CDR3: CASSAGVPYGYTF

V: TRBV6-1
J: TRBJ2-1
D: NA
CDR3: CASSGVRGRGEQFF

V: TRBV19
J: TRBJ1-4
D: NA
CDR3: CASSDTTNEKLFF

V: TRBV5-6
J: TRBJ1-1
D: NA
CDR3: CASSWGVNTEAFF

V: TRBV28
J: TRBJ1-1
D: TRBD1
CDR3: CASPPLGTGRYTEVFF

V: TRBV28
J: TRBJ2-3
D: TRBD2
CDR3: CASSEGGRRGTDTQYF

V: TRBV2
J: TRBJ2-7
D: TRBD2
CDR3: CASSAGGPYEQYF

V: TRBV5-1
J: TRBJ2-1
D: TRBD2
CDR3: CASSVSGSSYNEQFF

V: TRBV7-6
J: TRBJ2-7
D: TRBD2
CDR3: CASSGLAGSYEQYF

V: TRBV7-3
J: TRBJ2-2
D: NA
CDR3: CASSPQTINTGELFF

V: TRBV7-8
J: TRBJ1-5
D: TRBD1
CDR3: CASSLFRTGGDQPQHF

V: TRBV11-3
J: TRBJ1-1
D: NA
CDR3: CASSLGGMDIPDLYTEAFF

V: TRBV7-9
J: TRBJ2-1
D: TRBD2
CDR3: CASSSTGLAANEQFF

V: TRBV2
J: TRBJ1-4
D: NA
CDR3: CASRGGLHNEKLFF

V: TRBV15
J: TRBJ2-7
D: TRBD1
CDR3: CATSRVKDRGYEQYF

V: TRBV25-1
J: TRBJ2-3
D: TRBD2
CDR3: CASSEPGLGTDTQYF

V: TRBV6-4
J: TRBJ2-7
D: NA
CDR3: CASKGSSYEQYF

V: TRBV7-7
J: TRBJ1-4
D: NA
CDR3: CASSFQWGEKLFF

V: TRBV11-3
J: TRBJ2-3
D: NA
CDR3: CASSLGGGAADTQYF

V: TRBV5-4
J: TRBJ2-1
D: TRBD1
CDR3: CASSLDRGPYNEQFF

V: TRBV5-1
J: TRBJ1-2
D: NA
CDR3: CASSFEGSTYGYTF

V: TRBV7-2
J: TRBJ2-1
D: NA
CDR3: CASTLGRGIRNEQFF

V: TRBV5-1
J: TRBJ2-7
D: NA
CDR3: CASSLESYEQYF

V: TRBV5-5
J: TRBJ2-5
D: NA
CDR3: CASRSTGQETQYF

V: TRBV5-1
J: TRBJ2-7
D: TRBD1
CDR3: CASTGQGATYYEQYF

V: TRBV5-6
J: TRBJ1-5
D: NA
CDR3: CASSRGPHQPQHF

V: TRBV18
J: TRBJ1-1
D: TRBD1
CDR3: CASSLGTVEAFF

V: TRBV5-4
J: TRBJ2-2
D: TRBD2
CDR3: CASSFGGGATGELFF

V: TRBV5-4
J: TRBJ1-5
D: TRBD1
CDR3: CASSLAGGGQPQHF

V: TRBV5-6
J: TRBJ2-7
D: TRBD2
CDR3: CASSSGLATSYEQYF

V: TRBV5-4
J: TRBJ1-1
D: NA
CDR3: CASSFRENTEAFF

V: TRBV7-9
J: TRBJ1-2
D: NA
CDR3: CASSFGAETYGYTF

V: TRBV7-3
J: TRBJ1-1
D: NA
CDR3: CASSSDPGTSVLF

V: TRBV7-9
J: TRBJ1-1
D: NA
CDR3: CASSSQLEAFF